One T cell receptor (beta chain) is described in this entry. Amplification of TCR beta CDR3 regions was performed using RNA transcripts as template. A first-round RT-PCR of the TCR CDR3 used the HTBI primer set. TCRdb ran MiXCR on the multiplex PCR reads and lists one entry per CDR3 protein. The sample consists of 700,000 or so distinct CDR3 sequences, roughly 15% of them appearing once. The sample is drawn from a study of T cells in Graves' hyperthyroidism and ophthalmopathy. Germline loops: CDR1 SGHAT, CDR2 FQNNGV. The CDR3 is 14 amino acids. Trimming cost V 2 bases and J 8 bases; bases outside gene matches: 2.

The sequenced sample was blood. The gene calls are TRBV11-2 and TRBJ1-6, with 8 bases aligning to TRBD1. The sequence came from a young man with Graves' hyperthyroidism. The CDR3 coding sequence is TGTGCCAGCAGCTTAACCAGGGGGCATTCACCCCTCCACTTT. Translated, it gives CASSLTRGHSPLHF.